This T cell receptor beta chain was recorded in a study of blood T cell repertoires in COVID-19. Enrollees, about 18 to 90 years old, lived in about two dozen US areas. Each participant's cohort was designated according to participant-reported clinical history. Authors' data handling: For nucleated cells, counts were estimated from reference gene primer amplification. TCRdb keeps only in-frame clones here, not all; method: immunoSEQ multiplex PCR. That table furnishes V, J and clone size, whereas the DNA furnished D and trimming. The sample gives around 200,000 clones, 75% to 90% of which show up once; about 2.1% is in the top ten. The CDR3 sequence is 15 residues long. Losses at the gene ends were 6 bases for V and 5 bases for J; bases not matched to a gene: 9. The germline gives CDR1 MDHEN, CDR2 SYDVKM.

The rearrangement links TRBV28 to TRBJ1-2, with 10 bases matching TRBD1. This sequence was found in a woman aged 40 to 55 with acute COVID-19. Sample: PBMCs or T cells enriched from blood (not recorded which). The CDR3, as DNA: TGTGCCAGCAGGTCCCGGACAGGGGGTCGGTATGGCTACACCTTC. Its protein product is CASRSRTGGRYGYTF.